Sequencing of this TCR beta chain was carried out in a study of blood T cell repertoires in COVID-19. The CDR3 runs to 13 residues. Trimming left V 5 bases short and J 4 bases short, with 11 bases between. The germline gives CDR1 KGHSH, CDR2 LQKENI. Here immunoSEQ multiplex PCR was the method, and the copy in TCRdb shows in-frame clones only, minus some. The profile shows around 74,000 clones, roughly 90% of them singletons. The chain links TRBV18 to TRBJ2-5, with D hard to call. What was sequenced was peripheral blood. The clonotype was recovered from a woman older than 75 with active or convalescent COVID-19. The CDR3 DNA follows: TGTGCCAGCTCATCTACCGTCGGAGAGACCCAGTACTTC. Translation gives CASSSTVGETQYF.